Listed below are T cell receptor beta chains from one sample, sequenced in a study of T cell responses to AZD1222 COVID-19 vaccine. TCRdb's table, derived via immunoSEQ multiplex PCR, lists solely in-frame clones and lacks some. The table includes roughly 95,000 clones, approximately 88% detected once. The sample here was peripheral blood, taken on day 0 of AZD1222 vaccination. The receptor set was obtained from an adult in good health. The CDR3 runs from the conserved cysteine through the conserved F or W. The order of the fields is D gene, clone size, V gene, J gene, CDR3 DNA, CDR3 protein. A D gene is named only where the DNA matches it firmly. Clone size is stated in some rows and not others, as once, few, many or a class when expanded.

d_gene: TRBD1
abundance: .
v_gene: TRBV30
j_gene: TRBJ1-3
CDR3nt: TGTGCCTGGGGGGACAGCGGAATCTCTGGAAACACCATATATTTT
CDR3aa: CAWGDSGISGNTIYF

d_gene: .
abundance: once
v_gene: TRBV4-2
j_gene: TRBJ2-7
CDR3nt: TGTGCCAGCAGCCAAGATAATGGCTTCTACGAGCAGTACTTC
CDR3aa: CASSQDNGFYEQYF

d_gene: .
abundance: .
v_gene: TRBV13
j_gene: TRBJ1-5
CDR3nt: TGTGCCAGCAGTGGATTCAATCAGCCCCAGCATTTT
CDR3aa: CASSGFNQPQHF

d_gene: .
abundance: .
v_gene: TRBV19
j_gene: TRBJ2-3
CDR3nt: TGTGCCACCCGGACTCAGGGGATGAGGATCACAGATACGCAGTATTTT
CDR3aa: CATRTQGMRITDTQYF

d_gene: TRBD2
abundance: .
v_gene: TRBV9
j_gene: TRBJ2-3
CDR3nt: TGTGCCAGCAGCGTAGCGCTAGCGGGAGGGCCGGGAGATACGCAGTATTTT
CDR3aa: CASSVALAGGPGDTQYF

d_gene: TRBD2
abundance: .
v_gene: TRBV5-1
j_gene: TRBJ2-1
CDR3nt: TGCGCCAGCAGCTTGGAAGGGACTAGCTCCTACAATGAGCAGTTCTTC
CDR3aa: CASSLEGTSSYNEQFF

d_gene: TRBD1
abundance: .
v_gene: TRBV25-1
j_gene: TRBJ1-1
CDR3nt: TGTGCCAGCAGTCGAAATCGGGACAGGGGGGTGGTGAACACTGAAGCTTTCTTT
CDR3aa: CASSRNRDRGVVNTEAFF

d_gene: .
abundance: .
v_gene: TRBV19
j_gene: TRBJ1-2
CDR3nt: TGTGCCAGTAGTATGGGGGCGTTAGCCTATGGCTACACCTTC
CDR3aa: CASSMGALAYGYTF

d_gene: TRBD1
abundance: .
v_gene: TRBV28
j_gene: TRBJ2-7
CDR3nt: TGTGCCAGCAGTTGGGATCCGGTATCGGGACAGGGTAGGTTC
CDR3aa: CASSWDPVSGQGRF

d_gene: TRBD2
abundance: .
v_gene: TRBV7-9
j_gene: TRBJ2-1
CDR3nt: TGTGCCAGCAGCCTAGCGGGAGCACTCTACAATGAGCAGTTCTTC
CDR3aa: CASSLAGALYNEQFF

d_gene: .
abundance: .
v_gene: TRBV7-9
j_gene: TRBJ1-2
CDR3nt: TGTGCCAGCAGCTTAGATGGGGCCGCCAACTATGGCTACACCTTC
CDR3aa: CASSLDGAANYGYTF

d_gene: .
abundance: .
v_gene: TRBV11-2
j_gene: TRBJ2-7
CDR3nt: TGTGCCAGCAGCTTAGGGGCAGGGACGAGCTACGAGCAGTACTTC
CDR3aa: CASSLGAGTSYEQYF

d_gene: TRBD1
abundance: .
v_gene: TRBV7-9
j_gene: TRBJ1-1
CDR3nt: TGTGCCAGCAGCTTAGCTACAGGGGTCACTGAAGCTTTCTTT
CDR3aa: CASSLATGVTEAFF

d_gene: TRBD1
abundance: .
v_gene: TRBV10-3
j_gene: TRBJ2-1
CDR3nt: TGTGCCATACAGGGGCCCAATGAGCAGTTCTTC
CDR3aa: CAIQGPNEQFF

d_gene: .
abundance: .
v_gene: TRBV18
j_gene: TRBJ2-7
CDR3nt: TGTGCCAGCTCACCACAAATCGCCGGGGCCATCGAGCAGTACTTC
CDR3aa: CASSPQIAGAIEQYF

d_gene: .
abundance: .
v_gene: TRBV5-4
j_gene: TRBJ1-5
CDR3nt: TGTGCCAGCAGCTTGGACCACAATCAGCCCCAGCATTTT
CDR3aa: CASSLDHNQPQHF

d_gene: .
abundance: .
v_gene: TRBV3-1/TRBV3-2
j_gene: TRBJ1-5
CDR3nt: TGTGCCAGCAGCCAAGATCGGGGCGTCGATAGCAATCAGCCCCAGCATTTT
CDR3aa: CASSQDRGVDSNQPQHF

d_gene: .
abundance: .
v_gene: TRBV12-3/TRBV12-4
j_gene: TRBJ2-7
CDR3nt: TGTGCCAGCACTCGGGACCGATCCTACGAGCAGTACTTC
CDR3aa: CASTRDRSYEQYF

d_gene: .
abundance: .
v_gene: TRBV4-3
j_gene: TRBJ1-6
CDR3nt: TGCGCCAGCAGCCAAACCCCTAGAGGTTCACCCCTCCACTTT
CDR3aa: CASSQTPRGSPLHF

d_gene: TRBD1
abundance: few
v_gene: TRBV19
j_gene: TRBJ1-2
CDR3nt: TGTGCCAGTAGTTCCCCCCGGGACAGGGGGCGGAACTATGGCTACACCTTC
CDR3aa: CASSSPRDRGRNYGYTF

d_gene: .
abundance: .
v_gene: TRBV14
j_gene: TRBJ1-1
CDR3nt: TGTGCCAGCAGCCAAGAAGATTACACTGAAGCTTTCTTT
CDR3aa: CASSQEDYTEAFF

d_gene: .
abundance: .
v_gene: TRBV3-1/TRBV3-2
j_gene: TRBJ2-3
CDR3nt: TGTGCCAGCAGCCAAGACAGCAGACGCACAGATACGCAGTATTTT
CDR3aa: CASSQDSRRTDTQYF

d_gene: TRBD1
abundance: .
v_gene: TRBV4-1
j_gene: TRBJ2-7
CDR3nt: TGCGCCAGCAGCCAAGGTGCCGGGGACAGGGGGCTGTACGAGCAGTACTTC
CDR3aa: CASSQGAGDRGLYEQYF

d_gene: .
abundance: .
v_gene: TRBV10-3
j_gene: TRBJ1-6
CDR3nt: TGTGCCATCAGTGCAGTTAGGGGAGATTCACCCCTCCACTTT
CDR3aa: CAISAVRGDSPLHF

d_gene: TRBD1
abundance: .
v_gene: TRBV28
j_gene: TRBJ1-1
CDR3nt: TGTGCCATCTCAGAGCAGGGGGTGTCGAACACTGAAGCTTTCTTT
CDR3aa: CAISEQGVSNTEAFF

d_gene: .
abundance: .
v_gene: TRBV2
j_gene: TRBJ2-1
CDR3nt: TGTGCCAGCAGTGACTCCACACTCGGGACTTTCACCCATGAGCAGTTCTTC
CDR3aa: CASSDSTLGTFTHEQFF

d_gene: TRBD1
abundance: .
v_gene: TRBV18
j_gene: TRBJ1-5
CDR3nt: TGTGCCAGCTCACCTCCGGGACAGGGGACTAGCAATCAGCCCCAGCATTTT
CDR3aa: CASSPPGQGTSNQPQHF

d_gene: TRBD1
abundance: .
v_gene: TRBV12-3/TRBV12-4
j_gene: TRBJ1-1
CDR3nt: TGTGCCAGCAGTTTGGGGCAGGGGGAGGAAGCTTTCTTT
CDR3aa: CASSLGQGEEAFF

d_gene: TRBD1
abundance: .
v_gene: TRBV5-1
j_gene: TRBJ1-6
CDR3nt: TGCGCCAGCAGCTTGAAGCAGGGGGCGGACAATAATTCACCCCTCCACTTT
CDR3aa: CASSLKQGADNNSPLHF

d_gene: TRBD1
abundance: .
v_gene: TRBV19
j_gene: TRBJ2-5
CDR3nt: TGTGCCAGTAGTATAATGACGACAGGGGGCGAGACCCAGTACTTC
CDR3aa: CASSIMTTGGETQYF

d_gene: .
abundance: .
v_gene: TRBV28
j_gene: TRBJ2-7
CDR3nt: TGTGCCAGCAGTTTCGGGGACTTATCCTACGAGCAGTACTTC
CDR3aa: CASSFGDLSYEQYF

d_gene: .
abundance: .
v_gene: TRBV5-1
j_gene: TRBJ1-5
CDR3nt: TGCGCCAGCAGCTTGGAGGCGGGGATGTATCAGCCCCAGCATTTT
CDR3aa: CASSLEAGMYQPQHF

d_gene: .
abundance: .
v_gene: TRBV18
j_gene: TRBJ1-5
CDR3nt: TGTGCCAGCTCAAATGGGGTAAATCAGCCCCAGCATTTT
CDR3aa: CASSNGVNQPQHF

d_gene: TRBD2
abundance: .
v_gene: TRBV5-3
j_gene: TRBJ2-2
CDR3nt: TGTGCCAGAAGCTTTGTTGTTAGGTCTAGCGGGAGAGTATTGGGCGGGGAGCTGTTTTTT
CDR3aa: CARSFVVRSSGRVLGGELFF

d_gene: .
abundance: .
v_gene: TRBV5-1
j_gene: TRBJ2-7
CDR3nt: TGCGCCAGCAGCTTGGAGCCACGGGGCGACTACGAGCAGTACTTC
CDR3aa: CASSLEPRGDYEQYF

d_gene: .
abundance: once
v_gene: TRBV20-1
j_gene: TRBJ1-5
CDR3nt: TGCAGTGCTAGTAGAGGGACGGGGGGCAATCAGCCCCAGCATTTT
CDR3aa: CSASRGTGGNQPQHF

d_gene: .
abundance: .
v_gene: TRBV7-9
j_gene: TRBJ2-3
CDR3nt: TGTGCCAGCAGCTTAATGGGAGAGACGCAGTATTTT
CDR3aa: CASSLMGETQYF

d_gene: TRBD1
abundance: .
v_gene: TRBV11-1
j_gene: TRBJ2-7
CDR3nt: TGTGCCAGCAGCCACACTGGACAGGGGAAATACGAGCAGTACTTC
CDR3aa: CASSHTGQGKYEQYF

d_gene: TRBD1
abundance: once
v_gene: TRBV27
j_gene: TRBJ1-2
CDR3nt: TGTGCCAGCAGTGAATACAGGGGCGTCCATGGCTACACCTTC
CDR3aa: CASSEYRGVHGYTF

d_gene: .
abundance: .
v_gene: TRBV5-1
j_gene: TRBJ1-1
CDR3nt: TGCGCCAGCAGCTTGTATATCCTTTATAAGGACACTGAAGCTTTCTTT
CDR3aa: CASSLYILYKDTEAFF

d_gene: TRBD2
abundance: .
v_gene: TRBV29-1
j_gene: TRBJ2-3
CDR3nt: TGCAGCGTTGTCGGGGGAGGGGATACGCAGTATTTT
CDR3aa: CSVVGGGDTQYF

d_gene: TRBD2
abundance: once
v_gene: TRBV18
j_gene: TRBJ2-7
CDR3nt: TGTGCCAGCTCACCTACGCTAGCGGGAGGGCCTATTTACGAGCAGTACTTC
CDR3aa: CASSPTLAGGPIYEQYF

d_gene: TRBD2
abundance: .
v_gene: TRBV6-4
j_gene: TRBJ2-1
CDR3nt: TGTGCCAGCAGTGACGGACTAGCGGGAGATGAGCAGTTCTTC
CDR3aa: CASSDGLAGDEQFF